This TCR beta chain emerged from a study of T cells expressing NK-cell markers. Study-level information: Repertoires of TCR beta were obtained from T cells sorted as CD3+CD56+NKG2C+, CD3+CD56+NKG2C- and CD3+CD56-NKG2C+. One of eight sequenced donors was HCMV-seronegative; the other seven were seropositive.

Per the germline V gene, CDR1 is SGHKS and CDR2 is YYEKEE (reference sequence). This CDR3 has 16 residues. TCRdb re-called the 5' RACE reads, yielding one record per CDR3 amino acid sequence without DNA. This table lists 130,000 to 150,000 distinct CDR3 sequences. This chain uses TRBV5-5 with TRBJ2-3; TCRdb calls TRBD1, which cannot be checked without DNA. Sequencing was done on a sample of blood T cells: a sorted CD56 or NKG2C T cell subset, CD4+ or CD8+ T cells, or bulk PBMC T cells (not recorded which). This receptor was identified in a man younger than 35 in good health. This CDR3 reads CASSFPTGTGTDTQYF.